The 23 T cell receptor beta chains below all came from one sample that was sequenced in a study of Ad26.COV2.S vaccination and SARS-CoV-2 variants. Method: immunoSEQ multiplex PCR; TCRdb's copy keeps in-frame clones and lacks some. This sample has some 340,000 clones; about 82% occur once, and the top ten carry 2.1%. Treatment of the sample: 15 to 20 received Ad26.COV2.S at low or high dose, single or two shots; roughly 5 received placebo; per-sample allocation not given. All samples were drawn on day 63, counting from the first vaccine or placebo injection. Sample: peripheral blood, taken in a trial of Ad26.COV2.S vaccine versus placebo. Source of these receptors: a person between 18 and 65 years old who received the Ad26.COV2.S COVID-19 vaccine or a placebo.

This clone has only one observation. The chain has TRBV5-1 and TRBJ1-3; D is perhaps TRBD1 (5 bases). The CDR3 is made up of 14 amino acids. The V end lost 0 bases, the J end lost 4 bases, and 8 bases lay between the germline ends. Germline CDR1 and CDR2: SGHRS and YFSETQ. CDR3 sequence: CASSLDRRGNTIYF. The CDR3 DNA follows: TGCGCCAGCAGCTTGGACAGGAGGGGAAACACCATATATTTT.

The chain recombines TRBV7-9 with TRBJ2-3; D might be TRBD1 (6 bases). V was shortened by 6 bases and J by 4 bases, with 23 bases between the two germline ends. The CDR3 covers 17 residues. Per the germline V gene, CDR1 is SEHNR and CDR2 is FQNEAQ (reference sequence). CDR3 loop: CASSPSSGGRVSDTQYF. The CDR3, as DNA: TGTGCCAGCAGTCCGAGTTCTGGGGGCCGCGTGTCAGATACGCAGTATTTT.

The chain combines TRBV15 with TRBJ1-1, with D uncertain. V was shortened by 0 bases and J by 2 bases, with 10 bases between the two germline ends. CDR1 LNHNV and CDR2 YYDKDF come from the germline V gene (reference sequence). This CDR3 is 15 amino acids long. CDR3 sequence reads: CATSRDSTINTEAFF. The CDR3 bases are TGTGCCACCAGCAGAGATTCCACTATTAACACTGAAGCTTTCTTT.

This rearrangement joins TRBV5-1 to TRBJ2-5; TRBD2 agrees at 7 bases. The CDR3 extends over 14 amino acids. The V segment lost 2 bases and the J segment 1 base; nucleotides outside the gene matches: 2. Germline CDR1 SGHRS, CDR2 YFSETQ. The CDR3 loop is CASSFRTSQETQYF. DNA of the CDR3: TGCGCCAGCAGCTTCCGGACTAGCCAAGAGACCCAGTACTTC.

The CDR3 loop is CALVTREHEQYF. The CDR3 DNA follows: TGTGCCTTGGTGACTAGGGAACACGAGCAGTACTTC. V and J are TRBV30 and TRBJ2-7; tentative D call: TRBD2 (6 bases). Germline V gives CDR1 GTSNPN, CDR2 SVGIG (reference sequence). The CDR3 length is 12 residues. With 7 bases removed from V and 5 bases from J, the gap between germline ends came to 15 bases.

The DNA of the CDR3 is TGTGCCAGCAGTGATTGGGACCCCGGTGAGCAGTTCTTC. This encodes CASSDWDPGEQFF. The chain joins TRBV25-1 to TRBJ2-1; possibly TRBD1 or TRBD2 for D (5 bases each). Germline loops: CDR1 MGHDK, CDR2 SYGVNS. The germline V and J ends were trimmed by 3 bases and 9 bases, with 12 bases remaining between them. The length of the CDR3 is 13 residues.

The CDR3 bases are TGTGCCAGCTCACCCGCCGGACAGACCCTAAGGAGCTCCTACGAGCAGTACTTC. Its translation: CASSPAGQTLRSSYEQYF. V and J are TRBV18 and TRBJ2-7; TRBD1 is a possible D gene (6 bases). The CDR3 covers 18 residues. V shed 3 bases and J shed 0 bases, with 21 bases lying between them. The germline gives CDR1 KGHSH, CDR2 LQKENI.

The J gene is TRBJ1-5, the V gene TRBV9, with D tentatively TRBD1 (5 bases). The CDR3 is made up of 15 amino acids. Germline CDR1 SGDLS, CDR2 YYNGEE. V lost 8 bases, J lost 0 bases, and 15 bases lay in between. CDR3 nucleotide sequence: TGTGCCAGTTCCCATGACAGTAATAGCAATCAGCCCCAGCATTTT. Translation gives CASSHDSNSNQPQHF.

This clone turned up a few times. The rearrangement uses TRBV28 and TRBJ1-2; 9 positions agree with TRBD1. CDR3 size: 14 residues. Germline-derived CDR1 and CDR2 are MDHEN and SYDVKM. V lost 8 bases, J lost 7 bases, and 11 bases stayed unmatched. The CDR3 spells CASGSMGQGGGYTF. In nucleotides, the CDR3 is TGTGCCAGCGGGTCCATGGGACAGGGAGGTGGCTACACCTTC.

V and J are TRBV9 and TRBJ2-3; TRBD2 agrees at 12 bases. V gave up 1 base and J gave up 7 bases; unmatched junction bases: 16. The CDR3 spans 19 residues. Germline V gene sequence: CDR1 SGDLS, CDR2 YYNGEE. The CDR3 nucleotides read TGTGCCAGCAGCGTAACAAACCCGGCTAGCGGGGGGGTATCGCATACGCAGTATTTT. This gives the protein CASSVTNPASGGVSHTQYF.

Points on this clone: A read error may be the cause here, since a much bigger clone is one base away. CDR3 protein: CASSLDYEQYF. CDR3 nucleotide sequence: TGTGCCAGCAGCTTGGACTACGAGCAGTACTTC. The rearrangement uses TRBV5-4 and TRBJ2-7; D is unresolved. The CDR3 length is 11 residues. V gave up 0 bases and J gave up 3 bases, with 1 base separating them. Germline loops: CDR1 SGHNT, CDR2 YYREEE (reference sequence).

This clone was counted once. The V gene is TRBV27, the J gene TRBJ2-7; 8 bases are a match to TRBD2. V was pared by 6 bases and J by 5 bases, with 12 bases of the junction left unmatched. The CDR3 spans 15 residues. CDR1 and CDR2 from the germline V gene are MNHEY and SMNVEV (reference sequence). The CDR3 here is CASSTPGGPKNEQYF. The CDR3 coding sequence is TGTGCCAGCAGCACTCCGGGGGGGCCAAAAAACGAGCAGTACTTC.

This sequence joins TRBV6-6 and TRBJ2-7; tentatively, D is TRBD1 (6 bases). V was shortened by 6 bases and J by 0 bases, with 15 bases between the two germline ends. The CDR3 loop spans 15 amino acids. Per the germline V gene, CDR1 is MNHNY and CDR2 is SVGAGI (reference sequence). This CDR3 is CASSPPGQYSYEQYF. The CDR3 DNA is TGTGCCAGCAGCCCTCCGGGACAATACTCCTACGAGCAGTACTTC.

This clone was seen only once. V and J are TRBV5-1 and TRBJ1-6, with TRBD1 matching over 8 bases. The CDR3 totals 15 residues. J lost 7 bases, V lost 1 base, and 4 bases had no gene match. CDR1 is SGHRS, CDR2 YFSETQ, per germline. The CDR3 DNA reads TGCGCCAGCAGCTTGAAGCAGGGGGCAAATTCACCCCTCCACTTT. Protein: CASSLKQGANSPLHF.

V usage is TRBV6-2 or TRBV6-3 and J usage is TRBJ2-7; no reliable D call. CDR1 is MNHEY, CDR2 SVGEGT, per germline. The CDR3 totals 14 residues. Trimming removed 5 bases at V and 1 base at J, with 12 bases between. The CDR3 protein is CASSAQPVSYEQYF. CDR3 nucleotide sequence: TGTGCCAGCAGTGCTCAGCCTGTATCCTACGAGCAGTACTTC.

The chain recombines TRBV6-5 with TRBJ1-1, with a tentative D call TRBD1 (5 bases). Trimming cost V 8 bases and J 5 bases, with 15 bases left between them. Germline V gene lookup returns CDR1 MNHEY and CDR2 SVGAGI. This CDR3 contains 13 residues. The CDR3 sequence: CASGRGGGTEAFF. As DNA, the CDR3 is TGTGCCAGCGGAAGGGGCGGTGGGACTGAAGCTTTCTTT.

The rearrangement uses TRBV10-2 and TRBJ2-7; perhaps TRBD2 as D (7 bases). CDR3 length: 14 residues. The V gene lost 7 bases and the J gene lost 2 bases, with 15 bases spanning the gap. Germline V gives CDR1 WSHSY, CDR2 SAAADI. This chain's CDR3 is CASKGVGRAYEQYF. The CDR3 DNA is TGCGCCAGCAAGGGGGTAGGGAGGGCCTACGAGCAGTACTTC.

This sequence joins TRBV4-1 and TRBJ2-2, with 13 bases that match TRBD2. Germline lookup yields CDR1 MGHRA and CDR2 YSYEKL. Trimming cost V 4 bases and J 2 bases; bases outside gene matches: 4. CDR3 length: 17 residues. CDR3: CASSPRLAGGNTGELFF. The CDR3 DNA sequence: TGCGCCAGCAGCCCCCGACTAGCGGGGGGCAACACCGGGGAGCTGTTTTTT.

On this clone: The sample has other DNA sequences that encode this CDR3 too. This sequence joins TRBV3-1 (or the pseudogene TRBV3-2) and TRBJ1-5; D unresolved. Germline-derived CDR1 and CDR2 are LGHDT and YNNKEL (reference sequence). The CDR3 length is 13 residues. The V end was cut by 2 bases, the J end by 4 bases, with 6 bases between. CDR3 loop: CASSQRGNQPQHF. In DNA form, the CDR3 reads TGTGCCAGCAGCCAACGAGGGAATCAGCCCCAGCATTTT.

This clone was recorded only once. The V and J genes are TRBV19 and TRBJ2-7; D is undetermined. Germline CDR1 reads LNHDA; CDR2 reads SQIVND (reference sequence). V was pared by 1 base and J by 4 bases, with 11 bases between. The CDR3 spans 14 residues. The CDR3 DNA reads TGTGCCAGTAGTATAGCACGCTCCGGTTACGAGCAGTACTTC. It yields the protein CASSIARSGYEQYF. Together with reference TRBV19 and TRBJ2-7, the CDR3 gives the full variable domain: DGGITQSPKYLFRKEGQNVTLSCEQNLNHDAMYWYRQDPGQGLRLIYYSQIVNDFQKGDIAEGYSVSREKKESFPLTVTSAQKNPTAFYLCASSIARSGYEQYFGPGTRLTVT.

This chain uses TRBV19 with TRBJ1-5; no reliable D call. Germline V gene data show CDR1 as LNHDA and CDR2 as SQIVND (reference sequence). This CDR3 has 13 residues. Trimming shortened V by 3 bases and J by 6 bases, and 9 bases separated the two germline ends. The CDR3 sequence: CASSMGSGQPQHF. CDR3 coding DNA: TGTGCCAGTAGTATGGGTAGTGGTCAGCCCCAGCATTTT.

The chain is built from TRBV29-1 and TRBJ1-2; unclear D gene. Germline values: CDR1 SQVTM, CDR2 ANQGSEA. The CDR3 contains 14 residues. V lost 1 base and J lost 6, with 15 bases in between. The CDR3 region is CSVEVGMLSHGYTF. In DNA form, the CDR3 reads TGCAGCGTTGAAGTGGGGATGCTCTCTCATGGCTACACCTTC.

This clone was found a few times. This chain uses TRBV6-5 with TRBJ2-5; 8 bases are shared with TRBD1. In germline, CDR1 is MNHEY, CDR2 SVGAGI. CDR3 length: 14 residues. The V segment lost 7 bases and the J segment 3 bases; nucleotides outside the gene matches: 7. The CDR3 DNA reads as TGTGCCAGCAACCCCAGGGGGCTGGAAGAGACCCAGTACTTC. Translated, it gives CASNPRGLEETQYF.